The rows below give T cell receptor beta chains drawn from one sample of a study of blood T cell repertoires in COVID-19. The method was immunoSEQ multiplex PCR; TCRdb's version includes in-frame clones alone and lacks a portion of them. The sample includes 200,000 or so clones, around 84% of them seen just once. Sequenced sample: peripheral blood. The source of these receptors is a human donor in a cohort sampled during active COVID-19. CDR3s include the opening cysteine and the closing phenylalanine or tryptophan. Fields, in order: V gene, J gene, D gene, clone size, CDR3 protein, CDR3 DNA. D genes are given only for firm matches. Not all rows give a size; the values are once, few, many and, for expanded clones, a class.

v_gene: TRBV7-2
j_gene: TRBJ2-3
d_gene: TRBD1
abundance: -
CDR3aa: CASSSGQGRDTQYF
CDR3nt: TGTGCCAGCAGCTCGGGACAGGGAAGGGATACGCAGTATTTT

v_gene: TRBV18
j_gene: TRBJ1-6
d_gene: -
abundance: -
CDR3aa: CASLSSYNSPLHF
CDR3nt: TGTGCCAGCCTAAGCTCCTATAATTCACCCCTCCACTTT

v_gene: TRBV19
j_gene: TRBJ2-5
d_gene: -
abundance: once
CDR3aa: CASSINRQETQYF
CDR3nt: TGTGCCAGTAGTATAAATCGGCAAGAGACCCAGTACTTC

v_gene: TRBV24-1
j_gene: TRBJ2-5
d_gene: TRBD2
abundance: few
CDR3aa: CATSDSGLANQETQYF
CDR3nt: TGTGCCACCAGTGATTCGGGACTAGCGAACCAAGAGACCCAGTACTTC

v_gene: TRBV3-1/TRBV3-2
j_gene: TRBJ1-3
d_gene: -
abundance: few
CDR3aa: CASSQDLGNTIYF
CDR3nt: TGTGCCAGCAGCCAAGATCTAGGAAACACCATATATTTT

v_gene: TRBV9
j_gene: TRBJ1-1
d_gene: -
abundance: -
CDR3aa: CASGVGGWNTEAFF
CDR3nt: TGTGCCAGCGGGGTCGGCGGGTGGAACACTGAAGCTTTCTTT

v_gene: TRBV2
j_gene: TRBJ2-1
d_gene: TRBD2
abundance: -
CDR3aa: CASSEHGTSGGDEQFF
CDR3nt: TGTGCCAGCAGTGAACATGGGACTAGCGGGGGAGATGAGCAGTTCTTC

v_gene: TRBV27
j_gene: TRBJ1-2
d_gene: -
abundance: -
CDR3aa: CASSFNNGGGYTF
CDR3nt: TGTGCCAGCAGTTTTAATAACGGCGGTGGCTACACCTTC

v_gene: TRBV4-1
j_gene: TRBJ1-1
d_gene: -
abundance: -
CDR3aa: CASSQAYSMHASTEAFF
CDR3nt: TGCGCCAGCAGCCAAGCCTACAGTATGCACGCTTCGACTGAAGCTTTCTTT

v_gene: TRBV27
j_gene: TRBJ2-7
d_gene: -
abundance: -
CDR3aa: CASSGPDNVQYF
CDR3nt: TGTGCCAGCAGTGGGCCGGACAATGTGCAGTACTTC

v_gene: TRBV9
j_gene: TRBJ1-6
d_gene: TRBD1
abundance: -
CDR3aa: CASSGAGQADSPLHF
CDR3nt: TGTGCCAGCAGCGGCGCGGGACAGGCGGATTCACCCCTCCACTTT

v_gene: TRBV12-3/TRBV12-4
j_gene: TRBJ1-4
d_gene: -
abundance: few
CDR3aa: CASVRDNEKLFF
CDR3nt: TGTGCCAGCGTACGGGATAATGAAAAACTGTTTTTT

v_gene: TRBV3-1/TRBV3-2
j_gene: TRBJ1-1
d_gene: -
abundance: -
CDR3aa: CASSQGGQLMNTEAFF
CDR3nt: TGTGCCAGCAGCCAAGGAGGCCAGCTCATGAACACTGAAGCTTTCTTT

v_gene: TRBV10-3
j_gene: TRBJ1-1
d_gene: TRBD1
abundance: -
CDR3aa: CAITETGVGTEAFF
CDR3nt: TGTGCCATCACCGAGACAGGGGTAGGGACTGAAGCTTTCTTT

v_gene: TRBV10-3
j_gene: TRBJ2-2
d_gene: -
abundance: -
CDR3aa: CAISESLIGRGAGELFF
CDR3nt: TGTGCCATCAGTGAGTCCCTTATCGGTAGGGGTGCCGGGGAGCTGTTTTTT

v_gene: TRBV9
j_gene: TRBJ2-1
d_gene: -
abundance: once
CDR3aa: CASSVGSHNEQFF
CDR3nt: TGTGCCAGCAGCGTAGGGAGTCACAATGAGCAGTTCTTC

v_gene: TRBV4-1
j_gene: TRBJ1-4
d_gene: -
abundance: -
CDR3aa: CASSQEPREKQKKLFF
CDR3nt: TGCGCCAGCAGCCAAGAACCTAGGGAGAAACAAAAAAAACTGTTTTTT

v_gene: TRBV6-6
j_gene: TRBJ2-1
d_gene: TRBD2
abundance: -
CDR3aa: CASSGTSGHNEQFF
CDR3nt: TGTGCCAGCAGTGGGACTAGCGGACACAATGAGCAGTTCTTC

v_gene: TRBV27
j_gene: TRBJ1-5
d_gene: -
abundance: -
CDR3aa: CASSKLQGSNQPQHF
CDR3nt: TGTGCCAGCAGTAAGCTTCAGGGTAGCAATCAGCCCCAGCATTTT

v_gene: TRBV27
j_gene: TRBJ1-3
d_gene: -
abundance: few
CDR3aa: CASSFAGSGNTIYF
CDR3nt: TGTGCCAGCAGTTTCGCCGGGTCTGGAAACACCATATATTTT

v_gene: TRBV11-2
j_gene: TRBJ2-5
d_gene: TRBD2
abundance: -
CDR3aa: CASRKAGGGETQYF
CDR3nt: TGTGCCAGCAGAAAGGCCGGGGGAGGGGAGACCCAGTACTTC

v_gene: TRBV6-5
j_gene: TRBJ1-1
d_gene: -
abundance: -
CDR3aa: CASSYLLTNTEAFF
CDR3nt: TGTGCCAGCAGTTACCTGCTTACTAACACTGAAGCTTTCTTT

v_gene: TRBV7-9
j_gene: TRBJ1-4
d_gene: TRBD1
abundance: -
CDR3aa: CASSLGTGNEKLFF
CDR3nt: TGTGCCAGCAGCTTGGGGACAGGGAATGAAAAACTGTTTTTT

v_gene: TRBV28
j_gene: TRBJ2-5
d_gene: -
abundance: once
CDR3aa: CASTKRTVWETQYF
CDR3nt: TGTGCCAGCACAAAGAGGACAGTATGGGAGACCCAGTACTTC

v_gene: TRBV7-2
j_gene: TRBJ1-2
d_gene: -
abundance: -
CDR3aa: CASSLISVGYTF
CDR3nt: TGTGCCAGCAGCTTAATTAGCGTTGGCTACACCTTC

v_gene: TRBV5-1
j_gene: TRBJ2-2
d_gene: TRBD1
abundance: -
CDR3aa: CASSFGSGGTGELFF
CDR3nt: TGCGCCAGCAGCTTTGGGTCAGGGGGAACCGGGGAGCTGTTTTTT

v_gene: TRBV2
j_gene: TRBJ1-2
d_gene: -
abundance: -
CDR3aa: CASSGNRVGYTF
CDR3nt: TGTGCCAGCAGTGGTAACCGGGTTGGCTACACCTTC

v_gene: TRBV9
j_gene: TRBJ1-2
d_gene: TRBD1
abundance: -
CDR3aa: CASSGRDRVYSYGYTF
CDR3nt: TGTGCCAGCAGCGGCCGGGACAGGGTGTATTCCTATGGCTACACCTTC

v_gene: TRBV15
j_gene: TRBJ2-7
d_gene: TRBD1
abundance: -
CDR3aa: CATSKGATYEQYF
CDR3nt: TGTGCCACCAGCAAGGGGGCCACCTACGAGCAGTACTTC

v_gene: TRBV18
j_gene: TRBJ2-3
d_gene: -
abundance: -
CDR3aa: CASSPPNLADTQYF
CDR3nt: TGTGCCAGCTCACCACCAAATTTAGCAGATACGCAGTATTTT

v_gene: TRBV27
j_gene: TRBJ2-1
d_gene: TRBD1
abundance: -
CDR3aa: CASRWTGGTYNEQFF
CDR3nt: TGTGCCAGCAGGTGGACAGGGGGTACTTACAATGAGCAGTTCTTC

v_gene: TRBV3-1/TRBV3-2
j_gene: TRBJ1-3
d_gene: TRBD1
abundance: -
CDR3aa: CASSPGTAWGNTIYF
CDR3nt: TGTGCCAGCAGCCCCGGGACAGCATGGGGAAACACCATATATTTT

v_gene: TRBV28
j_gene: TRBJ1-1
d_gene: TRBD1
abundance: once
CDR3aa: CASSLQGARAFF
CDR3nt: TGTGCCAGCAGTCTGCAGGGGGCGCGGGCTTTCTTT

v_gene: TRBV12-3/TRBV12-4
j_gene: TRBJ1-4
d_gene: TRBD1
abundance: -
CDR3aa: CASSYRGGEKLFF
CDR3nt: TGTGCCAGCAGTTACAGGGGCGGTGAAAAACTGTTTTTT

v_gene: TRBV2
j_gene: TRBJ2-7
d_gene: TRBD1
abundance: -
CDR3aa: CASKMTGGYEQYF
CDR3nt: TGTGCCAGCAAAATGACAGGGGGCTACGAGCAGTACTTC

v_gene: TRBV7-3
j_gene: TRBJ2-1
d_gene: -
abundance: once
CDR3aa: CASSHEGRYNEQFF
CDR3nt: TGTGCCAGCAGCCACGAGGGCAGGTACAATGAGCAGTTCTTC

v_gene: TRBV6-5
j_gene: TRBJ2-1
d_gene: -
abundance: -
CDR3aa: CASRKTGNEQFF
CDR3nt: TGTGCCAGCAGAAAAACAGGGAATGAGCAGTTCTTC

v_gene: TRBV2
j_gene: TRBJ2-5
d_gene: TRBD1
abundance: -
CDR3aa: CASRDRGQTQYF
CDR3nt: TGTGCCAGCAGGGACAGGGGACAGACCCAGTACTTC

v_gene: TRBV15
j_gene: TRBJ2-3
d_gene: TRBD1
abundance: -
CDR3aa: CATSREPGQGADTQYF
CDR3nt: TGTGCCACCAGCAGAGAGCCGGGACAGGGGGCAGATACGCAGTATTTT

v_gene: TRBV18
j_gene: TRBJ2-3
d_gene: -
abundance: -
CDR3aa: CASSPEPGDTQYF
CDR3nt: TGTGCCAGCTCACCAGAACCCGGAGATACGCAGTATTTT

v_gene: TRBV11-2
j_gene: TRBJ1-2
d_gene: -
abundance: once
CDR3aa: CASRPGLGWRGANYGYTF
CDR3nt: TGTGCCAGCAGGCCCGGACTGGGCTGGCGGGGAGCTAACTATGGCTACACCTTC

v_gene: TRBV19
j_gene: TRBJ2-5
d_gene: -
abundance: -
CDR3aa: CASSTYRQGGLETQYF
CDR3nt: TGTGCCAGTAGTACCTACCGACAGGGAGGTTTGGAGACCCAGTACTTC

v_gene: TRBV4-1
j_gene: TRBJ1-2
d_gene: -
abundance: -
CDR3aa: CASSLGSGSLYTF
CDR3nt: TGCGCCAGCAGCCTAGGTAGTGGGAGTTTGTACACCTTC

v_gene: TRBV5-1
j_gene: TRBJ1-4
d_gene: TRBD1
abundance: once
CDR3aa: CASSPGTGGTSAPEKLFF
CDR3nt: TGCGCCAGCAGCCCCGGGACAGGGGGCACGTCGGCCCCTGAAAAACTGTTTTTT

v_gene: TRBV27
j_gene: TRBJ2-3
d_gene: -
abundance: -
CDR3aa: CASSRSGVPDTQYF
CDR3nt: TGTGCCAGCAGTCGATCGGGAGTTCCAGATACGCAGTATTTT

v_gene: TRBV5-5
j_gene: TRBJ2-1
d_gene: -
abundance: -
CDR3aa: CASSHGHQIYNEQFF
CDR3nt: TGTGCCAGCAGCCACGGACACCAAATATACAATGAGCAGTTCTTC

v_gene: TRBV7-7
j_gene: TRBJ2-5
d_gene: -
abundance: -
CDR3aa: CASSLGTGDGDQYF
CDR3nt: TGTGCCAGCAGCTTAGGAACGGGAGATGGGGACCAGTACTTC

v_gene: TRBV29-1
j_gene: TRBJ1-1
d_gene: -
abundance: -
CDR3aa: CSGGQSGAEAFF
CDR3nt: TGCAGCGGGGGGCAAAGCGGAGCTGAAGCTTTCTTT

v_gene: TRBV27
j_gene: TRBJ1-6
d_gene: -
abundance: -
CDR3aa: CASRPGTTNNSPLHF
CDR3nt: TGTGCCAGCAGACCTGGGACAACAAATAATTCACCCCTCCACTTT

v_gene: TRBV6-2/TRBV6-3
j_gene: TRBJ1-2
d_gene: -
abundance: few
CDR3aa: CASSYNRQQTLYGYTF
CDR3nt: TGTGCCAGCAGTTATAACCGACAGCAGACACTCTATGGCTACACCTTC

v_gene: TRBV20-1
j_gene: TRBJ2-1
d_gene: -
abundance: -
CDR3aa: CSASGYNEQFF
CDR3nt: TGCAGTGCGAGCGGTTACAATGAGCAGTTCTTC

v_gene: TRBV9
j_gene: TRBJ1-6
d_gene: -
abundance: few
CDR3aa: CASSVEGTQNSPLHF
CDR3nt: TGTGCCAGCAGCGTAGAGGGGACACAAAATTCACCCCTCCACTTT

v_gene: TRBV3-1/TRBV3-2
j_gene: TRBJ1-3
d_gene: TRBD1
abundance: few
CDR3aa: CASSQGRGQGNTIYF
CDR3nt: TGTGCCAGCAGCCAAGGCAGGGGGCAAGGAAACACCATATATTTT